One and the same sample provided the 7 T cell receptor beta chains below, sequenced in a study of blood T cell repertoires in COVID-19. Assay: immunoSEQ multiplex PCR; the TCRdb copy retains only in-frame clones and omits some. The table shows about 180,000 clones, with around 83% occurring only once. Sequenced material: PBMCs or T cells enriched from blood (not recorded which). The source of these receptors is a man aged 50-59 years who had recovered from COVID-19.

This clone was recorded only once. The same CDR3 arises from other DNA sequences in this sample as well. This chain uses TRBV19 with TRBJ1-2; TRBD1 might be the D (6 bases). The V and J ends lost 2 bases and 3 bases respectively, with 10 bases between them. The CDR3 contains 14 residues. Germline V gene data show CDR1 as LNHDA and CDR2 as SQIVND (reference sequence). Here the CDR3 DNA reads TGTGCCAGTAGTATACAGGGGCAGGACTATGGCTACACCTTC. It yields the protein CASSIQGQDYGYTF.

This sequence joins TRBV7-9 and TRBJ1-4; D perhaps matches TRBD1 (5 bases). Trimming removed 1 base from V and 6 bases from J, with 12 bases in between. Germline V gives CDR1 SEHNR, CDR2 FQNEAQ (reference sequence). The CDR3 loop spans 15 amino acids. Written as DNA, the CDR3 is TGTGCCAGCAGCTTAGGCGACAGAGGCTATGAAAAACTGTTTTTT. Protein: CASSLGDRGYEKLFF.

This chain links TRBV5-1 with TRBJ1-5, with a weak D call TRBD1 (6 bases). With 5 bases removed from V and 2 bases from J, the gap between germline ends came to 14 bases. From germline, CDR1 is SGHRS and CDR2 YFSETQ. The CDR3 extends over 15 amino acids. CDR3 sequence: CASRTGYGGNQPQHF. The CDR3 region has the DNA TGCGCCAGCAGAACAGGGTACGGGGGCAATCAGCCCCAGCATTTT.

The chain recombines TRBV13 with TRBJ2-4; the match to TRBD1 covers 7 bases. The CDR3 is made up of 14 amino acids. The junction had 8 bases not matched to a gene; V was cut back by 4 bases and J by 8 bases. Germline CDR1 reads PRHDT; CDR2 reads FYEKMQ (reference sequence). The CDR3 sequence is CASSSGTEQDIQYF. CDR3 bases: TGTGCCAGCAGCTCCGGGACAGAGCAGGACATTCAGTACTTC.

V usage is TRBV19 and J usage is TRBJ2-1; 7 positions match TRBD2. The CDR3 sequence is 16 residues long. Losses at the gene ends were 2 bases for V and 1 base for J; bases not matched to a gene: 5. Looked up from germline, CDR1 is LNHDA and CDR2 is SQIVND (reference sequence). The CDR3 sequence is CASSIYRGVSYNEQFF. The CDR3 DNA follows: TGTGCCAGTAGTATATACCGGGGGGTATCCTACAATGAGCAGTTCTTC. The whole variable domain, remainder taken from reference TRBV19 and TRBJ2-1, is DGGITQSPKYLFRKEGQNVTLSCEQNLNHDAMYWYRQDPGQGLRLIYYSQIVNDFQKGDIAEGYSVSREKKESFPLTVTSAQKNPTAFYLCASSIYRGVSYNEQFFGPGTRLTVL.

As to this clone: A far larger clone is just one base off, so this is likely a read error. The CDR3 sequence: CASSSGTGGGYTF. The CDR3 DNA is TGTGCCAGCAGCTCCGGGACAGGGGGAGGCTACACCTTC. The chain links TRBV9 to TRBJ1-2; 11 bases align to TRBD1. The CDR3 is made up of 13 amino acids. Germline V gives CDR1 SGDLS, CDR2 YYNGEE. Trimming took 4 bases from V and 8 from J; bases not matched to a gene: 4.

The genes are TRBV12-3 or TRBV12-4 and TRBJ1-2; 7 bases line up with TRBD1. The CDR3 spans 13 residues. V was clipped by 5 bases and J by 8 bases; unmatched bases: 8. For the CDR3, the DNA is TGTGCCAGCAGTCCGGGACAGCCTAGAGGCTACACCTTC. Translated, it gives CASSPGQPRGYTF.